This TCR beta chain was sequenced during a study of blood T cell repertoires in COVID-19. Turning to the study itself: COVID-19 samples, acute and convalescent, were from the United States, Italy and Spain.

V lost 4 bases to trimming and J lost 2 bases; unmatched junction nucleotides: 7. The CDR3 sequence is 15 residues long. Germline V CDR1 and CDR2: SGHRS, YFSETQ. Methods used by the authors: How many nucleated cells were present was estimated from reference gene primer amplification. Assay: immunoSEQ multiplex PCR; the TCRdb copy retains only in-frame clones and omits some. For V, J and clone size, that table is used; D and trimming come from the DNA. This sample has approximately 180,000 clones; about 87% occur once, and the top ten carry approximately 1.4%. The sample consisted of peripheral blood. The V call is TRBV5-1, the J call TRBJ2-7, with 9 bases lining up with TRBD1. This sequence was found in a woman aged 45-59 years with acute or convalescent COVID-19. CDR3 region: CASSRQGGDPYEQYF. CDR3 in DNA: TGCGCCAGCAGCCGACAGGGGGGCGACCCCTACGAGCAGTACTTC.